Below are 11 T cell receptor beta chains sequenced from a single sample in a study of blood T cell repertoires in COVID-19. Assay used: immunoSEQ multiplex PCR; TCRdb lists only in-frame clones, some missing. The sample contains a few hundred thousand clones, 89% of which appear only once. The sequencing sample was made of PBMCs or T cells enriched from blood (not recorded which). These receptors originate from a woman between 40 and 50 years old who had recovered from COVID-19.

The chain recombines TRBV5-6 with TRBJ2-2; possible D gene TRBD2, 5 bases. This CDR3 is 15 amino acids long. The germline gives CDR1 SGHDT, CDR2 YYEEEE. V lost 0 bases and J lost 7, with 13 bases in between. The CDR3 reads CASSLDGLANGELFF. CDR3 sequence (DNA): TGTGCCAGCAGCTTGGATGGCTTAGCGAACGGGGAGCTGTTTTTT. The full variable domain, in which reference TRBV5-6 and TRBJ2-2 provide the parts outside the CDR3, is DAGVTQSPTHLIKTRGQQVTLRCSPKSGHDTVSWYQQALGQGPQFIFQYYEEEERQRGNFPDRFSGHQFPNYSSELNVNALLLGDSALYLCASSLDGLANGELFFGEGSRLTVL.

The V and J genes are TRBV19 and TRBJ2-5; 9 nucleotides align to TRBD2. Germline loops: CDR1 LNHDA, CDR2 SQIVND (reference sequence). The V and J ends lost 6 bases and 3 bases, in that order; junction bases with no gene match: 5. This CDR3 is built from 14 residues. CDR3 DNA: TGTGCCAGTAGGCAGTCTAGCGGGAAAGAGACCCAGTACTTC. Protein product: CASRQSSGKETQYF.

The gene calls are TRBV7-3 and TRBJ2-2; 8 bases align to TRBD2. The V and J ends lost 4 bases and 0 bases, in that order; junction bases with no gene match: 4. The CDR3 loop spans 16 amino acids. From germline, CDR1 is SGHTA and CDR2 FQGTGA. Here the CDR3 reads CASSSRGLANTGELFF. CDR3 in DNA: TGTGCCAGCAGCTCAAGGGGACTAGCGAACACCGGGGAGCTGTTTTTT.

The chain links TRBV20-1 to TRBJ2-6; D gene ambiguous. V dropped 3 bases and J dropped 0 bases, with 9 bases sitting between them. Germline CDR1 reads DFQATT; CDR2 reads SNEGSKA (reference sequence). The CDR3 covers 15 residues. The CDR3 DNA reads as TGCAGTGCTAGTGATAAACTCTCTGGGGCCAACGTCCTGACTTTC. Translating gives CSASDKLSGANVLTF.

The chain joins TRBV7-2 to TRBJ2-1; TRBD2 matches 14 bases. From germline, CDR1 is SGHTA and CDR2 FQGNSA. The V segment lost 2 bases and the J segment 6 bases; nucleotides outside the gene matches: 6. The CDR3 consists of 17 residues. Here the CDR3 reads CASSLTPGLAGGNEQFF. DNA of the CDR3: TGTGCCAGCAGCTTAACCCCCGGACTAGCGGGAGGCAATGAGCAGTTCTTC.

The CDR3: CASSFLNQPQHF. CDR3 DNA: TGTGCCAGCAGTTTCCTTAATCAGCCCCAGCATTTT. The genes are TRBV7-9 and TRBJ1-5; D remains ambiguous. The germline V and J ends were trimmed by 6 bases and 4 bases, with 7 bases remaining between them. The CDR3 is 12 amino acids. Germline-derived CDR1 and CDR2 are SEHNR and FQNEAQ (reference sequence).

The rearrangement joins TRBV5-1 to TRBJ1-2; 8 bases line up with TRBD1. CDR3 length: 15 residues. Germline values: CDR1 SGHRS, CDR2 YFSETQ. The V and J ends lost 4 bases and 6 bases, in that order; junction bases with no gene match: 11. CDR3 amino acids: CASSRSGQGMDGYTF. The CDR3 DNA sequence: TGCGCCAGCAGCAGAAGTGGACAGGGAATGGATGGCTACACCTTC.

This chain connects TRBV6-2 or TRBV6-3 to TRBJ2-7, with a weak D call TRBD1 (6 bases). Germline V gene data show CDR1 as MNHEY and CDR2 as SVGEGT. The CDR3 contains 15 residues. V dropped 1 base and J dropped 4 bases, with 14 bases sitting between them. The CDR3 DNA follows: TGTGCCAGCAGTTACTGGGGGACATATGGGTACGAGCAGTACTTC. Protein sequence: CASSYWGTYGYEQYF.

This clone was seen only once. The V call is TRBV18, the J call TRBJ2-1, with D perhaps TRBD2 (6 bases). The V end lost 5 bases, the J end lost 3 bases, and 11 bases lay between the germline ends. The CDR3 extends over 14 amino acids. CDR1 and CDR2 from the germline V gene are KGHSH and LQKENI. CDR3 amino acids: CASSGGRSYNEQFF. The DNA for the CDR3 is TGTGCCAGCTCAGGGGGGAGAAGCTACAATGAGCAGTTCTTC. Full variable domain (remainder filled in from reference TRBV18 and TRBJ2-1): NAGVMQNPRHLVRRRGQEARLRCSPMKGHSHVYWYRQLPEEGLKFMVYLQKENIIDESGMPKERFSAEFPKEGPSILRIQQVVRGDSAAYFCASSGGRSYNEQFFGPGTRLTVL.

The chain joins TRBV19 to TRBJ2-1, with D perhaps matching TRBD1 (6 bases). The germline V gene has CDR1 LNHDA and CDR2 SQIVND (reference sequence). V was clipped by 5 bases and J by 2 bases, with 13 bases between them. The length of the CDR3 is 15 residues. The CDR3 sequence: CASSPRQDTYNEQFF. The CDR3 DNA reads TGTGCCAGTAGTCCCAGACAGGATACCTACAATGAGCAGTTCTTC.

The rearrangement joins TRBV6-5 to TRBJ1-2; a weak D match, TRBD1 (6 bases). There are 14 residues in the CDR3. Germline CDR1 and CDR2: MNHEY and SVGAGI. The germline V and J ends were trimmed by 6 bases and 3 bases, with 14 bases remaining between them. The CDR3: CASRQLSGDYGYTF. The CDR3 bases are TGTGCCAGCAGACAGCTCTCAGGGGACTATGGCTACACCTTC.